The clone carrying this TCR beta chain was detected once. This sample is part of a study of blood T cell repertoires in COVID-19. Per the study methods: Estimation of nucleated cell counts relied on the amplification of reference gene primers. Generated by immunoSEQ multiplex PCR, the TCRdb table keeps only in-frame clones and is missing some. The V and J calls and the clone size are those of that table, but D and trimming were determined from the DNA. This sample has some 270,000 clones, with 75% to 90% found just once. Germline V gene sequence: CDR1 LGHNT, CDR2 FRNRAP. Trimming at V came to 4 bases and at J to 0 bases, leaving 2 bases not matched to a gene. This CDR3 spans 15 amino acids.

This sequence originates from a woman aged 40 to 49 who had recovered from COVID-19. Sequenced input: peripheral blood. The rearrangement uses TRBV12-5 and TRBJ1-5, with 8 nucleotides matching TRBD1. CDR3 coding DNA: TGTGCTAGTGGTTCGGACAGGGTTAGCAATCAGCCCCAGCATTTT. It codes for CASGSDRVSNQPQHF.